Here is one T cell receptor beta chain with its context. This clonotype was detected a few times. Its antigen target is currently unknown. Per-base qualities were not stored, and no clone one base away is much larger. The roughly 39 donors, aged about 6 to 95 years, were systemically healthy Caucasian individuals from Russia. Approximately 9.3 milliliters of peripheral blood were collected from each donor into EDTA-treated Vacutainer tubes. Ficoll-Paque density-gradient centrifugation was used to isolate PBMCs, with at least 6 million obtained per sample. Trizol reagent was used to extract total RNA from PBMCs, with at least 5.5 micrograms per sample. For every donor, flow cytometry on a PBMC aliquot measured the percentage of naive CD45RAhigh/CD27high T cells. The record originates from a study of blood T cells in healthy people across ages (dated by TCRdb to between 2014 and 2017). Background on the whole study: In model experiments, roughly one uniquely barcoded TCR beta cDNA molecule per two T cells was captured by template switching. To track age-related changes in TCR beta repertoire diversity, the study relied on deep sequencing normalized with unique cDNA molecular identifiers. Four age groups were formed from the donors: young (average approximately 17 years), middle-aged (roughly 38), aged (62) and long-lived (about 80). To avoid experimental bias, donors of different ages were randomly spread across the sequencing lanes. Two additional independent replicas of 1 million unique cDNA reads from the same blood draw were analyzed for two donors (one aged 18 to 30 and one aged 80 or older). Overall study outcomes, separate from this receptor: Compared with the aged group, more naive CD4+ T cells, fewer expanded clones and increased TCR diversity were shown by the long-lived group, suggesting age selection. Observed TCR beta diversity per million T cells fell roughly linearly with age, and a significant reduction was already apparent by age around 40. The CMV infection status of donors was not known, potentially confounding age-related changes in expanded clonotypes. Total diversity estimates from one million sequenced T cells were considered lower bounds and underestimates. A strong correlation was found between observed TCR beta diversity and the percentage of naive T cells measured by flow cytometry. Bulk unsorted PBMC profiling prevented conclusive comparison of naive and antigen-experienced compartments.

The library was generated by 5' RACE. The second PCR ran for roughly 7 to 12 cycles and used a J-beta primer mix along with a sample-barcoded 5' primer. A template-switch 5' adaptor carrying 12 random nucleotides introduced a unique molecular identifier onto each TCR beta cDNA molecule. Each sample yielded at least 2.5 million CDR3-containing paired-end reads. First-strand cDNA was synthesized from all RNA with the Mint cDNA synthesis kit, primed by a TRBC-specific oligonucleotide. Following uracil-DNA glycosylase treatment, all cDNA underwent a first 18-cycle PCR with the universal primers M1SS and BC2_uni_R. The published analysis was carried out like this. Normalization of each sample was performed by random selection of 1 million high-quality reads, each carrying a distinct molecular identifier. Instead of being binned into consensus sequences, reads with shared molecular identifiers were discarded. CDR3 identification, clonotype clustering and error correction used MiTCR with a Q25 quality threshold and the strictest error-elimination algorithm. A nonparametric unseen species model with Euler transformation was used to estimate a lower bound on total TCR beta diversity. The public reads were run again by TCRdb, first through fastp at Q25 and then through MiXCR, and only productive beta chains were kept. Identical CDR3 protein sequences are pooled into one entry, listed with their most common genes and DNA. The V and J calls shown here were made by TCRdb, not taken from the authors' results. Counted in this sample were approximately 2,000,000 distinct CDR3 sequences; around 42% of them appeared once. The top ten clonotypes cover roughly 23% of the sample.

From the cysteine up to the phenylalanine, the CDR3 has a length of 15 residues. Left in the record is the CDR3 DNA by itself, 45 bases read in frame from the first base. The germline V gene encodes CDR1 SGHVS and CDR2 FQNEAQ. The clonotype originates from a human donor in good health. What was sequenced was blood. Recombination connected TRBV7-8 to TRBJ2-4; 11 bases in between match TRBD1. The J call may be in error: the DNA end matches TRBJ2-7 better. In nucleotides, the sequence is TGTGCCAGCAGCGTGAACCGGGACAGGGGGAACGAGCAGTACTTC. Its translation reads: CASSVNRDRGNEQYF.